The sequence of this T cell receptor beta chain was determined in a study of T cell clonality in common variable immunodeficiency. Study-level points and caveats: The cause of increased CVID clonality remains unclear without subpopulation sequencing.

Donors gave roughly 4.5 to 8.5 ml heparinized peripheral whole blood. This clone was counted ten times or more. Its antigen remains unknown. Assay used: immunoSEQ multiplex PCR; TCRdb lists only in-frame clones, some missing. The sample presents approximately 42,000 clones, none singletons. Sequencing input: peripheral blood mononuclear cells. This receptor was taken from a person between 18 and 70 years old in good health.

The CDR3 bases that were read are TGTGCCAGCAGCCCGGACAGGCGCTATGGC. Translated: CASSPDRRYG. The CDR3 in its entirety is CASSPDRRYGYTF. The chain carries TRBV7-3 and TRBJ1-2; the match to TRBD1 covers 7 bases. From the germline J gene comes the end of the CDR3, since the read stops 3 residues before it. The CDR3 is 13 amino acids. Germline V gene sequence: CDR1 SGHTA, CDR2 FQGTGA. Unmatched junction bases numbered 4, after V lost 5 bases and J lost 4 bases.